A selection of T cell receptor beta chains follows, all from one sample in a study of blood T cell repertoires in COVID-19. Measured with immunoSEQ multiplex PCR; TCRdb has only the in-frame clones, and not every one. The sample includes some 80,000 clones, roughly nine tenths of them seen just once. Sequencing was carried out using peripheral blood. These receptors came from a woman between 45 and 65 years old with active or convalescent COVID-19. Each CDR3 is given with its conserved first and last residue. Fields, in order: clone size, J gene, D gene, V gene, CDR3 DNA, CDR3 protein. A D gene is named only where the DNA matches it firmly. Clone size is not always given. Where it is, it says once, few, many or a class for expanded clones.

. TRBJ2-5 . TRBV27 TGTGCCAGCAGTTTATGGGAGAGGGAGACCCAGTACTTC CASSLWERETQYF
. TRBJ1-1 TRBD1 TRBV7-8 TGTGCCAGCAGTCTAGGGGGCGTAGGCACTGAAGCTTTCTTT CASSLGGVGTEAFF
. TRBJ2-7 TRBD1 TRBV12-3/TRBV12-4 TGTGCCAGCAGCCTCGACAGGGGACACGAGCAGTACTTC CASSLDRGHEQYF
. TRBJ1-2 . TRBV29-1 TGCAGCGTTGACCAGAAGAGGGAGTCAAGTGGCTACACCTTC CSVDQKRESSGYTF
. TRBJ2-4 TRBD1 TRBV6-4 TGTGCCAGCAGTCCGACAGGGATGGCCAAAAACATTCAGTACTTC CASSPTGMAKNIQYF
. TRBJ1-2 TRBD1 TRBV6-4 TGTGCCAGCAGTACATATCCGGGCGCACAGGGGCTTGTGAGCTATGGCTACACCTTC CASSTYPGAQGLVSYGYTF
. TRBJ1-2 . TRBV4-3 TGCGCCAGCAGCCATGCAGGGAATGGCTACACCTTC CASSHAGNGYTF
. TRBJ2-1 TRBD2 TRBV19 TGTGCCAGTTCTCCCGGTCTAGCGGGACAAGAGCAGTTCTTC CASSPGLAGQEQFF
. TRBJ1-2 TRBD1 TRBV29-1 TGCAGCGTCACAGGGGAAGGGTTCTATGGCTACACCTTC CSVTGEGFYGYTF
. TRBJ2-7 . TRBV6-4 TGTGCCAGCAGTGATGCCGAATACCGAGACGAGCAGTACTTC CASSDAEYRDEQYF
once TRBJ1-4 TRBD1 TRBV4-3 TGCGCCAGCAGCCAATACCGGGACAGGGATGAAAAACTGTTTTTT CASSQYRDRDEKLFF
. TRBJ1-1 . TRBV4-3 TGCGCCAGCAGCCAAGTAGGCCAGCGCCGGGAAGCTTTCTTT CASSQVGQRREAFF
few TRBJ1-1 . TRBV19 TGTGCCAGTAACTTGGGGCGGGGAACTGAAGCTTTCTTT CASNLGRGTEAFF
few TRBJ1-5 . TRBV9 TGTGCCAGCAGCGTAGGAATCGGGGGGGATCAGCCCCAGCATTTT CASSVGIGGDQPQHF
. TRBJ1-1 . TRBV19 TGTGCCAGTAACCAATATGGGGGGGGAATGAACACTGAAGCTTTCTTT CASNQYGGGMNTEAFF
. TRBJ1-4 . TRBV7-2 TGTGCCAGCAGCTTAGTTCGTAGTGAAAAACTGTTTTTT CASSLVRSEKLFF
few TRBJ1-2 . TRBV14 TGTGCCAGCAGCCAAGTGGACAGTAACTATGGCTACACCTTC CASSQVDSNYGYTF
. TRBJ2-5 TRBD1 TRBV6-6 TGTGCCAGCAGCAAACAGGGGGACCAGTACTTC CASSKQGDQYF
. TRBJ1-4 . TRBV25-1 TGTGCCAGCAGTGAACCGGGGGTAACGGTAAATGAAAAACTGTTTTTT CASSEPGVTVNEKLFF
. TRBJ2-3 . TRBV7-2 TGTGCCAGCAGCGCCAAATCGGGAGATACGCAGTATTTT CASSAKSGDTQYF
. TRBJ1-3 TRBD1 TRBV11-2 TGTGCCAGCAGCTTAGGACAGGGGGCGGCTGGAAACACCATATATTTT CASSLGQGAAGNTIYF
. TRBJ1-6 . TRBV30 TGTGCCTGGAGAAGACTTGGGGAGCTTGATTCACCCCTCCACTTT CAWRRLGELDSPLHF
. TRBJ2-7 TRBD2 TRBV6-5 TGTGCCAGCAGGACTAGCGGCTCTACAGAGCAGTACTTC CASRTSGSTEQYF
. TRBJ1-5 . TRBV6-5 TGTGCCAGCAGGGGACTGTTGAGCAATCAGCCCCAGCATTTT CASRGLLSNQPQHF
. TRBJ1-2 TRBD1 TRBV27 TGTGCCAGCAGTGGGGGACAGGGGGCGGATGGCTACACCTTC CASSGGQGADGYTF
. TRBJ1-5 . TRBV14 TGTGCCAGCAGCCGGGGGCAGGCTCAGCCCCAGCATTTT CASSRGQAQPQHF
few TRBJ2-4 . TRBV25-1 TGTGCCAGCAGTGAATCAGGGGACAAAAACATTCAGTACTTC CASSESGDKNIQYF
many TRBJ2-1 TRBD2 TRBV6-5 TGTGCCAGCAGAGTTAGCGGGGGGACCTACAATGAGCAGTTCTTC CASRVSGGTYNEQFF
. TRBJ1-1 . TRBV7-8 TGTGCCAGCAGCCTCTCGGACACTGAAGCTTTCTTT CASSLSDTEAFF
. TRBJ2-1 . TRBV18 TGTGCCAGCTCACCTGGTAGCTTCTACAATGAGCAGTTCTTC CASSPGSFYNEQFF
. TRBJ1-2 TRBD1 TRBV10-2 TGCGCCAGCAGTGAGGGAGGACAGGATGGCTACACCTTC CASSEGGQDGYTF
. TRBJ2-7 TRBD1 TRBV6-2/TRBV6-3 TGTGCCAGCAGTTACTCTCGGACAGGTAGTCCCTACGAGCAGTACTTC CASSYSRTGSPYEQYF
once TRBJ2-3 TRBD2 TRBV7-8 TGTGCCAGCAGCCGAGAGACGGGGACTAGCGGAGGGTCAGATACGCAGTATTTT CASSRETGTSGGSDTQYF
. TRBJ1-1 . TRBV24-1 TGTGCCACCAGTGATTTGCATCAGTACCCGGGAACCACTGAAGCTTTCTTT CATSDLHQYPGTTEAFF
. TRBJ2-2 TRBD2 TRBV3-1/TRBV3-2 TGTGCCAGCAGCCAAGTTGCGCCTAGCGGGGGGTTTAGTACCGGGGAGCTGTTTTTT CASSQVAPSGGFSTGELFF
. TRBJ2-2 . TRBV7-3 TGTGCCAGCCGAGCCAAGAAAATCGGGGAGCTGTTTTTT CASRAKKIGELFF
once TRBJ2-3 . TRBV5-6 TGTGCCAGCAGCCTCGCGAGAGTGACTAGCACAGATACGCAGTATTTT CASSLARVTSTDTQYF
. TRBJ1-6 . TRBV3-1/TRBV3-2 TGTGCCAGCAGCCAAGTAGGGGGTGTTAGTTCACCCCTCCACTTT CASSQVGGVSSPLHF
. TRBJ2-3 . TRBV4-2 TGTGCCAGCAGCCCTAGTGGGGGGAGAGATACGCAGTATTTT CASSPSGGRDTQYF
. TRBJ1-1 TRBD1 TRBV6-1 TGTGCCAGCAGTGAGACAGGGGGGGAAACTGAAGCTTTCTTT CASSETGGETEAFF
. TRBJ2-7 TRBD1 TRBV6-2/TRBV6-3 TGTGCCAGCAGTTATCGTCAGGGGGCGGTTTACGAGCAGTACTTC CASSYRQGAVYEQYF
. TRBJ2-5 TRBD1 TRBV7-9 TGTGCCAGCAGCTTATGGGGACAGGGAGGACTACAAGAGACCCAGTACTTC CASSLWGQGGLQETQYF
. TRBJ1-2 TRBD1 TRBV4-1 TGCGCCAGCAGCCAAGATGACAGGGGGGACGGCTACACCTTC CASSQDDRGDGYTF
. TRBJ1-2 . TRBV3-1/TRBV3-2 TGTGCCAGCAGCTTTAAACCGGGTCCTAACTATGGCTACACCTTC CASSFKPGPNYGYTF
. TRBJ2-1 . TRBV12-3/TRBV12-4 TGTGCCAGCAGTTTAGCGACAGAGAAGTTCTTC CASSLATEKFF
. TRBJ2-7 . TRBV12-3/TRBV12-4 TGTGCCAGCGGTCGACAGGCCCCGCAGTACTTC CASGRQAPQYF
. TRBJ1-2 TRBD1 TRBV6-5 TGTGCCAGCAGTTACGGACAGGCTTGGGGCGGCTACACCTTC CASSYGQAWGGYTF
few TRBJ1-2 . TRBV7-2 TGTGCCAGCAGCCGAATGGCCTATGGCTACACCTTC CASSRMAYGYTF
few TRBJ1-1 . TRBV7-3 TGTGCCAGCAGCCAGGATAACACTGAAGCTTTCTTT CASSQDNTEAFF
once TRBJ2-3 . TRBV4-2 TGTGCCAGCAGCCAACAGAACCGGGACACCGCGTTCGCAGATACGCAGTATTTT CASSQQNRDTAFADTQYF
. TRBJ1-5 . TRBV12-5 TGTGCTAGTGGTCCCGACCCCGGCGGGCAGCCCCAGCATTTT CASGPDPGGQPQHF
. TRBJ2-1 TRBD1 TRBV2 TGTGCCAGCACCGGGACAGGGGACTACAATGAGCAGTTCTTC CASTGTGDYNEQFF
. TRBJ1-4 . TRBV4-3 TGCGCCAGCAGCCAAGAAGAGGCTGGTAATGAAAAACTGTTTTTT CASSQEEAGNEKLFF
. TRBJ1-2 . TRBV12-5 TGTGCTAGTGGCCTAATCTATTCAGGGAATGACTATGGCTACACCTTC CASGLIYSGNDYGYTF